Listed below are T cell receptor beta chains from one sample, sequenced in a study of T cells after yellow fever vaccination. TCRdb itself ran the 5' RACE reads through MiXCR, one entry per CDR3 protein. Of 500,000 to 650,000 distinct CDR3 sequences in the sample, around 16% are singletons; the top ten hold 15% to 20%. The material was PBMCs, obtained 5 days after the first yellow fever vaccination. The receptors here all came from a young man who received the YFV17D yellow fever vaccine. The CDR3 runs from the conserved cysteine through the conserved F or W. A D gene is named only where the DNA matches it firmly. The listing skips clone size in some rows; elsewhere it reads once, few, many or a size class.

size	V	length	D	J	DNA	CDR3
NA	TRBV7-9	15	TRBD1	TRBJ1-1	TGTGCCAGCAGCCCCTGGGACAGGGGGAACACTGAAGCTTTCTTT	CASSPWDRGNTEAFF
few	TRBV7-9	13	NA	TRBJ2-1	TGTGCCAGCAGCTGGACCCCTCCGAATGAGCAGTTCTTC	CASSWTPPNEQFF
NA	TRBV2	16	NA	TRBJ2-2	TGTGCCAGCAGTTTGCAAGCCCGAGCGAACACCGGGGAGCTGTTTTTT	CASSLQARANTGELFF
NA	TRBV5-1	15	NA	TRBJ1-1	TGCGCCAGCAGCTGGTTGGGGGGCGCCGGCACTGAAGCTTTCTTT	CASSWLGGAGTEAFF
NA	TRBV20-1	17	TRBD2	TRBJ2-7	TGCAGTGCCCGATTCACTAGCGGGGGGGCCCGGCCCTACGAGCAGTACTTC	CSARFTSGGARPYEQYF
few	TRBV9	16	NA	TRBJ1-2	TGTGCCAGCAGCGTAGCCTCGGACAGCCGTAACTATGGCTACACCTTC	CASSVASDSRNYGYTF
NA	TRBV5-1	16	NA	TRBJ1-5	TGCGCCAGCAGCTTGACTCCTCTTTTGAGCAATCAGCCCCAGCATTTT	CASSLTPLLSNQPQHF
NA	TRBV11-2	17	TRBD2	TRBJ2-1	TGTGCCAGCAGCCCAGGGCGATCTAGCGGGGGGGTACATGAGCAGTTCTTC	CASSPGRSSGGVHEQFF
few	TRBV12-3/TRBV12-4	14	NA	TRBJ1-4	TGTGCCAGCAGTTTTTGGGGATCTAATGAAAAACTGTTTTTT	CASSFWGSNEKLFF
NA	TRBV6-5	16	NA	TRBJ2-5	TGTGCCAGCAGTTACTCGGCGGCAGGGCCACAAGAGACCCAGTACTTC	CASSYSAAGPQETQYF
few	TRBV5-4	12	TRBD1	TRBJ1-1	TGTGCCAGCAGCCACACGACAGGGGAAGCTTTCTTT	CASSHTTGEAFF
few	TRBV20-1	14	TRBD2	TRBJ2-7	TGCAGTGCTGACGCGGGGACTAGCGGCTACGAGCAGTACTTC	CSADAGTSGYEQYF
few	TRBV20-1	14	NA	TRBJ2-7	TGCAGTGCTAGAGGGGGCCAGGGGGGTATCGAGCAGTACTTC	CSARGGQGGIEQYF
NA	TRBV6-2/TRBV6-3	16	NA	TRBJ2-1	TGTGCCAGCATTGACTTCCGCAGCCTGTCCTACAATGAGCAGTTCTTC	CASIDFRSLSYNEQFF
few	TRBV11-3	16	NA	TRBJ2-2	TGTGCCAGCAGCCATTGGGGGGGCATCAACACCGGGGAGCTGTTTTTT	CASSHWGGINTGELFF
few	TRBV4-3	15	NA	TRBJ2-2	TGCGCCAGCAGCCAAGCTCCGACCAGGCCCGGGGAGCTGTTTTTT	CASSQAPTRPGELFF
NA	TRBV20-1	14	NA	TRBJ2-5	TGCATTGCTAGAGCAGAGACTACACTCGGGGCCCAGTACTTC	CIARAETTLGAQYF
few	TRBV6-5	14	NA	TRBJ2-1	TGTGCCAGCGTCACGGCGAGCTCCTACAATGAGCAGTTCTTC	CASVTASSYNEQFF
few	TRBV20-1	16	NA	TRBJ2-2	TGCAGTGCTAGAGGGGGTCGAGCGGCGAACACCGGGGAGCTGTTTTTT	CSARGGRAANTGELFF
few	TRBV4-1	16	NA	TRBJ2-3	TGCGCCAGCAGCCAAGATCGGCTAGCTAGCACAGATACGCAGTATTTT	CASSQDRLASTDTQYF
few	TRBV24-1	15	NA	TRBJ1-1	TGTGCCACCTCCGGCGGAAGGGGGTTGAACACTGAAGCTTTCTTT	CATSGGRGLNTEAFF
few	TRBV10-3	15	NA	TRBJ2-1	TGTGCCATCAGGCCCAGGGGAGGGGAGGACAATGAGCAGTTCTTC	CAIRPRGGEDNEQFF
few	TRBV7-3	14	TRBD1	TRBJ1-1	TGTGCCAGCAGCCCCAGGGGGCGGGGAACTGAAGCTTTCTTT	CASSPRGRGTEAFF
NA	TRBV12-3/TRBV12-4	13	NA	TRBJ1-1	TGTGCCAGCAGTTTAAATTCGAGGACTGAAGCTTTCTTT	CASSLNSRTEAFF
few	TRBV19	13	NA	TRBJ1-1	TGTGCCAGTAGTCCCTCGGTTCAGGACGAAGCTTTCTTT	CASSPSVQDEAFF
NA	TRBV10-3	14	NA	TRBJ2-5	TGTGCCATCAAGAGGACAGCTGAACAAGAGACCCAGTACTTC	CAIKRTAEQETQYF
NA	TRBV3-1	15	NA	TRBJ1-2	TGTGCCACCAGTCGCGGGGGGACCTTAAACTATGGCTACACCTTC	CATSRGGTLNYGYTF
NA	TRBV10-3	11	NA	TRBJ2-7	TGTGCCATCAGAAGGGGTAACGAGCAGTACTTC	CAIRRGNEQYF
NA	TRBV7-8	13	NA	TRBJ1-2	TGTGCCAGCAGATTCGGGGGGGAAGATGGCTACACCTTC	CASRFGGEDGYTF
few	TRBV11-1	14	TRBD2	TRBJ2-7	TGTGCCAGCAGCCCGCGGGGGACCAACTACGAGCAGTACTTC	CASSPRGTNYEQYF
few	TRBV7-2	18	TRBD2	TRBJ2-5	TGTGCCAGCAGCTTAGCTCCCCTGGGACTAGCGACCCAAGAGACCCAGTACTTC	CASSLAPLGLATQETQYF
NA	TRBV6-2/TRBV6-3	11	NA	TRBJ1-2	TGTGCCAGCTTGGGTCTTGATGGCTACACCTTC	CASLGLDGYTF
NA	TRBV4-1	16	NA	TRBJ2-1	TGCGCCAGCAGCCCTGAGGGATTCCCCTCCTACAATGAGCAGTTCTTC	CASSPEGFPSYNEQFF